These 8 T cell receptor beta chains were all obtained from the same sample, sequenced in a study of T cell responses to AZD1222 COVID-19 vaccine. The repertoire was sequenced with immunoSEQ multiplex PCR; TCRdb's copy has only in-frame clones and lacks some. The repertoire consists of tens of thousands of clones, with 90% occurring once and the leading ten covering about 3.1%. This sample comprised peripheral blood, obtained 28 days after the second AZD1222 dose. All receptors come from an adult who received the AZD1222 COVID-19 vaccine.

The table lists this clone with a count of one. CDR3 loop: CASSLVAGSLQETQYF. The CDR3 bases are TGTGCCAGCAGCTTAGTGGCAGGGAGCCTCCAAGAGACCCAGTACTTC. The chain recombines TRBV7-6 with TRBJ2-5, with D tentatively TRBD1 or TRBD2 (5 bases each). Per the germline V gene, CDR1 is SGHVS and CDR2 is FNYEAQ. The CDR3 totals 16 residues. The V and J ends lost 1 base and 1 base respectively, with 13 bases between them. The whole variable domain, filled in from reference TRBV7-6 and TRBJ2-5, reads GAGVSQSPRYKVTKRGQDVALRCDPISGHVSLYWYRQALGQGPEFLTYFNYEAQQDKSGLPNDRFSAERPEGSISTLTIQRTEQRDSAMYRCASSLVAGSLQETQYFGPGTRLLVL.

This clone was detected only once. The rearrangement joins TRBV7-2 to TRBJ2-7; 7 positions agree with TRBD1. The junction had 8 bases not matched to a gene; V was cut back by 5 bases and J by 1 base. CDR3 length: 15 residues. From germline, CDR1 is SGHTA and CDR2 FQGNSA. CDR3 nucleotides: TGTGCCAGCAGCCTAAACGGGGACAGTTCCTACGAGCAGTACTTC. Amino acids: CASSLNGDSSYEQYF.

The chain joins TRBV29-1 to TRBJ2-1; 8 nucleotides agree with TRBD2. Germline V lookup: CDR1 SQVTM, CDR2 ANQGSEA. With V trimmed by 7 bases and J by 2 bases, 7 bases remained unmatched. The CDR3 is 14 residues long. CDR3 nucleotides: TGCAGCGCTGTCCGGGGACTAGCCTACAATGAGCAGTTCTTC. This sequence encodes CSAVRGLAYNEQFF.

The CDR3, as DNA: TGTGCCAGCAGTTACACGACAGGGGATAATGAAAAACTGTTTTTT. This translates into CASSYTTGDNEKLFF. V usage is TRBV6-5 and J usage is TRBJ1-4; 8 positions match TRBD1. Germline-derived CDR1 and CDR2 are MNHEY and SVGAGI. V lost 2 bases and J lost 4; bases outside the gene matches: 3. The CDR3 covers 15 residues.

The chain couples TRBV18 to TRBJ2-2; TRBD2 agrees at 7 bases. Losses at the gene ends were 3 bases for V and 1 base for J; bases not matched to a gene: 8. The CDR3 runs 17 residues. Per the germline V gene, CDR1 is KGHSH and CDR2 is LQKENI. In nucleotides, the CDR3 is TGTGCCAGCTCACCTACCGGGGGGTACCTGAACACCGGGGAGCTGTTTTTT. Its protein is CASSPTGGYLNTGELFF. Complete variable domain (other parts from reference TRBV18 and TRBJ2-2): NAGVMQNPRHLVRRRGQEARLRCSPMKGHSHVYWYRQLPEEGLKFMVYLQKENIIDESGMPKERFSAEFPKEGPSILRIQQVVRGDSAAYFCASSPTGGYLNTGELFFGEGSRLTVL.

This clone appeared a few times. J is TRBJ1-2 and V is TRBV9; weak D call: TRBD1 (6 bases). Germline V lookup: CDR1 SGDLS, CDR2 YYNGEE. Between the trimmed V and J ends, which lost 0 bases and 7 bases, there was a span of 7 bases. This CDR3 has 12 residues. Here the CDR3 DNA reads TGTGCCAGCAGCGTAGTAGGGGGTGGCTACACCTTC. Translated, it gives CASSVVGGGYTF.

The rearrangement joins TRBV7-9 to TRBJ2-3; 11 bases map to TRBD2. CDR3 length equals 16 residues. Trimming took 5 bases from V and 6 from J; bases not matched to a gene: 10. Germline V gene sequence: CDR1 SEHNR, CDR2 FQNEAQ (reference sequence). Written as DNA, the CDR3 is TGTGCCAGCAGCCGACCGGAACTAGCGGGAGCGGATACGCAGTATTTT. Translated: CASSRPELAGADTQYF.

This chain joins TRBV5-1 and TRBJ2-1; 8 nucleotides line up with TRBD2. Germline trimming cut 4 bases from V and 0 bases from J; bases unmatched to any gene: 18. The CDR3 length is 20 residues. CDR1 and CDR2 (germline): SGHRS, YFSETQ. For the CDR3, the DNA is TGCGCCAGCAGCCCCGTCGTGGCGGGGGGCCTACAGAGCTCCTACAATGAGCAGTTCTTC. Residues: CASSPVVAGGLQSSYNEQFF.